This T cell receptor (beta chain) was sequenced in a study of OX40 agonist ivuxolimab in advanced cancers. With autoimmune disease history or systemic immunosuppression, patients were excluded. Germline values: CDR1 LNHNV, CDR2 YYDKDF (reference sequence). The CDR3 runs to 14 residues. Trimming shortened V by 0 bases and J by 8 bases, and 11 bases separated the two germline ends. TCRdb keeps only in-frame clones here, not all; method: immunoSEQ multiplex PCR. The sample gives approximately 68,000 clones, around nine tenths of which show up once; under 0.75% is in the top ten. With respect to this clone: Its antigen is unidentified.

Study observations and caveats: Partial responders dosed at 0.1-3.0 mg/kg displayed clonal expansion ranking among the lowest.

The receptor was isolated from an adult with an advanced solid tumor such as melanoma, head and neck, liver or kidney cancer. The sample was CD4+ or CD8+ T cells sorted from blood, taken in a trial of the OX40 agonist ivuxolimab. The chain couples TRBV15 to TRBJ2-1, with D uncertain. This chain's CDR3 is CATSRDRQQDEQFF. CDR3 DNA: TGTGCCACCAGCAGAGATCGTCAGCAGGATGAGCAGTTCTTC.